This T cell receptor (beta chain) stems from a study of blood T cell repertoires in COVID-19. For the study at large: Donors in the United States, Italy and Spain gave samples during acute or convalescent COVID-19. PBMCs, B-cell-depleted T cells, or T cells provided the cDNA or gDNA that made up the material.

As processed by the authors: Researchers report that nucleated cell counts were estimated from reference gene primer amplification. The repertoire was sequenced with immunoSEQ multiplex PCR; TCRdb's copy has only in-frame clones and lacks some. That table is the source of V, J and clone size, and D and trimming were worked out from the DNA. The table shows approximately 190,000 clones, with 87% occurring only once. The CDR3 runs 17 residues. Between the trimmed V and J ends, which lost 1 base and 1 base, there was a span of 18 bases. Germline V gene sequence: CDR1 SGHKS, CDR2 YYEKEE (reference sequence).

This chain links TRBV5-5 with TRBJ2-7; D might be TRBD2 (6 bases). Sequenced: peripheral blood. This receptor was taken from a man aged 60-69 years with active or convalescent COVID-19. The CDR3 DNA is TGTGCCAGCAGCTTGAAGGTAGCGGTTAGTATATCCTACGAGCAGTACTTC. Its protein product is CASSLKVAVSISYEQYF.